The present TCR beta chain was sequenced within a study of T cells in Graves' hyperthyroidism and ophthalmopathy (dated by TCRdb to between 2019 and 2020). Some background on the complete study: Peripheral blood samples were taken at initial diagnosis, before any treatment was given. TCR V-J signatures able to tell the groups apart were searched for in a discovery cohort of around 95 patients, of whom around 42 had Graves' ophthalmopathy and under 65 had stable Graves' hyperthyroidism. Prospective prediction of ophthalmopathy was tested in an independent validation cohort of approximately 18 hyperthyroidism patients and 17 patients who later progressed to ophthalmopathy. The 100 or so discovery patients were randomly split 7:3 into training and test sets. The study also compared thyroid tissue and blood T-cell repertoires from a handful of Graves' hyperthyroidism patients. Once sampling was done, hyperthyroidism patients were given methimazole at a starting dose of 30 mg daily, whereas ophthalmopathy patients were given high-dose intravenous methylprednisolone. The paper describes TCR Vbeta CDR3 sequencing of fewer than 150 peripheral blood samples, made up of 43 ophthalmopathy patients, roughly 72 hyperthyroidism patients and 17 progressor patients.

Stable Graves' hyperthyroidism was defined as the absence of progression to ophthalmopathy over 18 months of follow-up. The hyperthyroidism patients were between 18 and 65 years old and newly diagnosed, with a disease duration of less than 2 months. Any patient with an uncontrolled infection, another autoimmune disease, pregnancy or lactation was excluded. Diagnoses relied on clinical symptoms, serum thyroxine and TRAb, thyroid ultrasound and orbital computed tomography. PBMCs were separated from under 12 ml of fresh peripheral blood using Ficoll-Paque density gradient centrifugation. Total RNA was extracted with Trizol reagent, and quality was checked on an Agilent 2100 Bioanalyzer. The TCR beta CDR3 regions were amplified from the RNA transcripts. The first round of RT-PCR for the TCR CDR3 was performed with the HTBI primer set and the Qiagen OneStep RT-PCR kit. Libraries were constructed in a second round of multiplex PCR, after which size selection and purification were performed. The libraries were sequenced on an Illumina HiSeq2000 using paired-end 100 bp reads. The paper's processing steps were these. SOAPnuke was used to process the raw data, with reads discarded if the reads contained adapters or uncalled bases, had a mean Phred below 15, or lacked an exact constant-primer or identifier match. COPE v1.2.5 was used to merge high-quality paired reads, and clonotypes were defined as unique nucleotide sequences. Clonotypes were aligned to IMGT TRBV, TRBD and TRBJ reference segments using MiTCR v1.1. Analysis was restricted to V-J combinations with a frequency above 0.0001, which covered just over 98% of repertoires. A TCS score was defined as the ratio between F50 (clonal expansion) and ExV (chaos), using BLOSUM62-based TCRdist between CDR3 peptides within each V-J. Welch's t-statistics and random forest reduced some 510 V-J features to around 14, which were used in a naive Bayes classifier (R e1071). The Morisita-Horn index was used to measure how similar the thyroid and blood repertoires were. TCRdb redid the processing of the public reads, applying fastp at Q25 and MiXCR, and retained in-frame beta chains. Every entry covers one CDR3 protein and lists the most common genes and DNA from its rows. The V and J calls and clone size come from TCRdb's table, not from the authors' own analysis. Here the sample has hundreds of thousands of distinct CDR3 sequences; over 35% occur a single time. The top ten constitute approximately 8.7% of the sample.

Points the paper makes about the study in general: Most expanded thyroid clonotypes (frequency above 0.001) were also detected in blood, suggesting blood repertoires may reflect thyroid immune responses. During validation, the model predicted progression to ophthalmopathy a median of around six months ahead of onset, with roughly 65% sensitivity and about 75% specificity. No statistical method was used to set the sample size in advance, and investigators knew the group allocation. In cross-validation, a model built on a 13 V-J signature told ophthalmopathy apart from stable hyperthyroidism with approximately 90% sensitivity and roughly 81% specificity, and in testing the same model reached 80%/75%.

From the cysteine up to the phenylalanine, the CDR3 has a length of 13 residues. The entry retains the CDR3 DNA only, 39 bases that are in frame from base 1. The germline V gene (reference sequence) provides CDR1 SEHNR and CDR2 FQNEAQ. On this clonotype itself: Its antigen has not been determined. With a much larger clone just one base away, this may be a read error.

The clonotype originates from a man aged 18 to 30 with Graves' hyperthyroidism. Sequencing input: blood. The chain was built from TRBV7-9 and TRBJ2-7; the D segment cannot be called with confidence. Here the CDR3 is given as CASSLAGTYGQYF. The DNA sequence is given as TGTGCCAGCAGCTTAGCGGGCACCTACGGGCAGTACTTC.